Below are 23 T cell receptor beta chains sequenced from a single sample in a study of memory CD4+ T cells and cytomegalovirus serostatus. The data were produced by immunoSEQ multiplex PCR, yet TCRdb's version contains in-frame clones alone and is incomplete. The sample has about 39,000 clones, nearly 80% seen once. Single viable CD3+CD4+CD8-CD45RO+ cells were sorted as the memory CD4+ T cells. Specimen: memory CD4+ T cells from blood. These receptors were collected from an adult in good health and CMV-seronegative.

The rearrangement joins TRBV15 to TRBJ1-5; D ambiguous. There are 12 residues in the CDR3. The V end was cut by 0 bases, the J end by 11 bases, with 8 bases between. CDR1 is LNHNV and CDR2 is YYDKDF in the germline V gene (reference sequence). The CDR3 DNA reads as TGTGCCACCAGCAGAGACAGGTCTTCCCAGCATTTT. Protein product: CATSRDRSSQHF.

The chain carries TRBV6-5 and TRBJ2-7; 7 bases line up with TRBD2. The germline V gene encodes CDR1 MNHEY and CDR2 SVGAGI. The CDR3 runs 16 residues. V was clipped by 4 bases and J by 3 bases; unmatched bases: 12. The DNA of the CDR3 is TGTGCCAGCAGTTCCCTTTCCGCGGGAGCGATCTACGAGCAGTACTTC. Translated, it gives CASSSLSAGAIYEQYF.

The chain employs TRBV5-1 and TRBJ1-2, with 9 bases aligning to TRBD1. This CDR3 comprises 15 residues. Germline-derived CDR1 and CDR2 are SGHRS and YFSETQ. V lost 1 base and J lost 2; bases outside the gene matches: 3. The CDR3 is CASSLSGTGNYGYTF. DNA of the CDR3: TGCGCCAGCAGCTTGTCCGGGACAGGGAACTATGGCTACACCTTC.

This chain links TRBV6-1 with TRBJ1-5, with a weak D call TRBD1 (6 bases). This CDR3 spans 15 amino acids. The germline V gene encodes CDR1 MNHNS and CDR2 SASEGT. V was pared by 1 base and J by 5 bases, with 12 bases between. The CDR3: CASSEGYRGDQPQHF. The CDR3 nucleotides read TGTGCCAGCAGTGAAGGGTATAGGGGGGATCAGCCCCAGCATTTT.

The chain carries TRBV18 and TRBJ1-3; 9 nucleotides align to TRBD1. The CDR3 runs 19 residues. The V segment lost 3 bases and the J segment 1 base; nucleotides outside the gene matches: 13. Germline CDR1 and CDR2: KGHSH and LQKENI. Written as DNA, the CDR3 is TGTGCCAGCTCACCGTTACAGGGGGCCTCGAAGATTTCTGGAAACACCATATATTTT. Its translation is CASSPLQGASKISGNTIYF.

This clone was seen a handful of times. The rearrangement links TRBV19 to TRBJ1-2; D gene ambiguous. Germline V gene lookup returns CDR1 LNHDA and CDR2 SQIVND (reference sequence). The V gene lost 6 bases and the J gene lost 8 bases, with 13 bases spanning the gap. There are 12 residues in the CDR3. The CDR3 DNA follows: TGTGCCAGTAGGGATTCGAGGGAGGGCTACACCTTC. Residues: CASRDSREGYTF.

The chain combines TRBV11-2 with TRBJ2-1; D could derive from TRBD1 or TRBD2 (5 bases each). Trimming removed 5 bases from V and 6 bases from J, with 11 bases in between. Germline assignment: CDR1 SGHAT and CDR2 FQNNGV. The CDR3 is 13 amino acids. CDR3 in amino acids: CASSRGLGNEQFF. Written as DNA, the CDR3 is TGTGCCAGCAGCCGGGGCCTCGGCAATGAGCAGTTCTTC.

The chain carries TRBV5-1 and TRBJ2-5, with a possible D match to TRBD1 (6 bases). The CDR3 is made up of 15 amino acids. V gave up 3 bases and J gave up 2 bases, with 14 bases separating them. From germline, CDR1 is SGHRS and CDR2 YFSETQ. In nucleotides, the CDR3 is TGCGCCAGCAGCTCCATGACAGGCTTTCAAGAGACCCAGTACTTC. This sequence encodes CASSSMTGFQETQYF. The complete variable domain, with remaining parts taken from reference TRBV5-1 and TRBJ2-5, reads KAGVTQTPRYLIKTRGQQVTLSCSPISGHRSVSWYQQTPGQGLQFLFEYFSETQRNKGNFPGRFSGRQFSNSRSEMNVSTLELGDSALYLCASSSMTGFQETQYFGPGTRLLVL.

The genes are TRBV29-1 and TRBJ2-3; D not resolved. Germline lookup yields CDR1 SQVTM and CDR2 ANQGSEA. Trimming took 7 bases from V and 6 from J, leaving 14 bases between them. The CDR3 runs 12 residues. CDR3 protein: CSGDPDGDTQYF. For the CDR3, the DNA is TGCAGCGGAGACCCGGACGGGGATACGCAGTATTTT.

This chain links TRBV4-1 with TRBJ2-2; tentatively, D is TRBD2 (6 bases). CDR1 is MGHRA, CDR2 YSYEKL, per germline. Between the trimmed V and J ends, which lost 4 bases and 4 bases, there was a span of 19 bases. The CDR3 extends over 17 amino acids. The CDR3 loop is CASSPSPWGEGTGELFF. The CDR3 DNA reads TGCGCCAGCAGCCCCAGCCCCTGGGGGGAAGGCACCGGGGAGCTGTTTTTT.

The chain has TRBV11-2 and TRBJ1-3; D is uncertain. The CDR3 runs to 14 residues. Trimming took off 6 bases at V and 0 bases at J, with 9 bases between the two ends. Looked up from germline, CDR1 is SGHAT and CDR2 is FQNNGV. The CDR3 reads CASRAISSGNTIYF. The CDR3 bases are TGTGCCAGCAGGGCGATCTCCTCTGGAAACACCATATATTTT.

This clone was picked up a small number of times. The chain links TRBV6-4 to TRBJ2-6, with 7 bases matching TRBD1. The CDR3 extends over 18 amino acids. Per the germline V gene, CDR1 is MRHNA and CDR2 is SNTAGT. J was trimmed by 1 base and V by 8 bases; bases with no gene match: 14. This CDR3 reads CASSPLGQPGSGANVLTF. The CDR3 DNA reads as TGTGCCAGCTCTCCGCTGGGACAGCCCGGATCTGGGGCCAACGTCCTGACTTTC.

The chain is built from TRBV2 and TRBJ2-1, with D unclear. Trimming removed 5 bases at V and 3 bases at J, with 11 bases between. From germline, CDR1 is SNHLY and CDR2 FYNNEI. The CDR3 consists of 14 residues. DNA of the CDR3: TGTGCCAGCAGTTCCATGGTGGGCTACAATGAGCAGTTCTTC. The encoded protein is CASSSMVGYNEQFF.

The chain uses TRBV7-9 and TRBJ2-5; D perhaps matches TRBD2 (6 bases). Germline-derived CDR1 and CDR2 are SEHNR and FQNEAQ (reference sequence). The length of the CDR3 is 14 residues. V was cut by 2 bases and J by 2 bases, with 9 bases left in between. The CDR3 nucleotides are TGTGCCAGCAGCTTAATGGCGGGGCAAGAGACCCAGTACTTC. Encoded protein: CASSLMAGQETQYF.

This sequence joins TRBV25-1 and TRBJ2-1; no definite D call. Looked up from germline, CDR1 is MGHDK and CDR2 is SYGVNS. The CDR3 totals 14 residues. Between the trimmed V and J ends, which lost 3 bases and 3 bases, there was a span of 9 bases. The CDR3 loop reads CASSEQTDYNEQFF. The CDR3 DNA sequence: TGTGCCAGCAGTGAGCAGACTGACTACAATGAGCAGTTCTTC.

This chain links TRBV6-1 with TRBJ1-4; 7 bases map to TRBD1. This CDR3 is built from 14 residues. Trimming at V came to 6 bases and at J to 8 bases, leaving 9 bases not matched to a gene. The germline CDR1 and CDR2 sequences are MNHNS and SASEGT. The CDR3 nucleotides read TGTGCCAGCAGAGAGACAGGGAAGAGAGAAAAACTGTTTTTT. This codes for CASRETGKREKLFF.

This clone qualifies as medium-sized. The gene calls are TRBV5-1 and TRBJ1-4; unclear D gene. Looked up from germline, CDR1 is SGHRS and CDR2 is YFSETQ. V was shortened by 0 bases and J by 4 bases, with 7 bases between the two germline ends. CDR3 size: 14 residues. The CDR3 reads CASSLDADNEKLFF. CDR3 DNA sequence: TGCGCCAGCAGCTTGGATGCCGATAATGAAAAACTGTTTTTT. Full variable domain (outside the CDR3, taken from reference TRBV5-1 and TRBJ1-4): KAGVTQTPRYLIKTRGQQVTLSCSPISGHRSVSWYQQTPGQGLQFLFEYFSETQRNKGNFPGRFSGRQFSNSRSEMNVSTLELGDSALYLCASSLDADNEKLFFGSGTQLSVL.

Only a few counts were recorded for this clone. The chain employs TRBV5-1 and TRBJ1-6, with D perhaps TRBD1 (6 bases). V was trimmed by 0 bases and J by 9 bases, leaving 10 bases between them. The CDR3 loop spans 14 amino acids. Looked up from germline, CDR1 is SGHRS and CDR2 is YFSETQ. The DNA for the CDR3 is TGCGCCAGCAGCTTGGGACAGGATGGTTCACCCCTCCACTTT. Translating gives CASSLGQDGSPLHF.

This clone was counted only a few times. This rearrangement joins TRBV7-9 to TRBJ1-6; weak D call: TRBD1 (5 bases). The CDR3 runs to 14 residues. Trimming removed 5 bases from V and 8 bases from J, with 13 bases in between. Germline V gives CDR1 SEHNR, CDR2 FQNEAQ (reference sequence). The CDR3 spells CASSPTENHSPLHF. In nucleotides, the CDR3 is TGTGCCAGCAGCCCGACAGAAAATCATTCACCCCTCCACTTT.

This clone was counted once. V usage is TRBV5-1 and J usage is TRBJ2-2; possible D gene TRBD1, 6 bases. V lost 4 bases, J lost 2 bases, and 12 bases lay in between. CDR1 is SGHRS and CDR2 is YFSETQ in the germline V gene. CDR3 length: 15 amino acids. DNA for the CDR3: TGCGCCAGCAGCCCACAGGACAGAAACACCGGGGAGCTGTTTTTT. Translated: CASSPQDRNTGELFF.

The chain joins TRBV7-8 to TRBJ1-5, with D hard to call. Trimming pared 2 bases from V and 2 bases from J, leaving 10 bases between. The CDR3 sequence is 15 residues long. Looked up from germline, CDR1 is SGHVS and CDR2 is FQNEAQ. The CDR3 bases are TGTGCCAGCAGCTTAACCCCGGGAGGCAATCAGCCCCAGCATTTT. Its protein product is CASSLTPGGNQPQHF.

The chain joins TRBV11-2 to TRBJ1-5, with TRBD1 as a possible D gene (5 bases). Trimming removed 4 bases from V and 4 bases from J, with 11 bases in between. This CDR3 has 14 residues. Germline V gives CDR1 SGHAT, CDR2 FQNNGV. CDR3 in DNA: TGTGCCAGCAGCTCACAGGTTTCTAATCAGCCCCAGCATTTT. Encoded protein: CASSSQVSNQPQHF.

This clone is deemed medium-sized. The chain recombines TRBV10-1 with TRBJ1-2, with TRBD1 matching 8 bases. With V trimmed by 4 bases and J by 8 bases, 12 bases remained unmatched. Germline CDR1 reads WNHNN; CDR2 reads SYGVQD (reference sequence). This CDR3 region has 15 residues. DNA for the CDR3: TGCGCCAGCAGTGTACTCTGGACAGGGCATCGGGGCTACACCTTC. It codes for CASSVLWTGHRGYTF.